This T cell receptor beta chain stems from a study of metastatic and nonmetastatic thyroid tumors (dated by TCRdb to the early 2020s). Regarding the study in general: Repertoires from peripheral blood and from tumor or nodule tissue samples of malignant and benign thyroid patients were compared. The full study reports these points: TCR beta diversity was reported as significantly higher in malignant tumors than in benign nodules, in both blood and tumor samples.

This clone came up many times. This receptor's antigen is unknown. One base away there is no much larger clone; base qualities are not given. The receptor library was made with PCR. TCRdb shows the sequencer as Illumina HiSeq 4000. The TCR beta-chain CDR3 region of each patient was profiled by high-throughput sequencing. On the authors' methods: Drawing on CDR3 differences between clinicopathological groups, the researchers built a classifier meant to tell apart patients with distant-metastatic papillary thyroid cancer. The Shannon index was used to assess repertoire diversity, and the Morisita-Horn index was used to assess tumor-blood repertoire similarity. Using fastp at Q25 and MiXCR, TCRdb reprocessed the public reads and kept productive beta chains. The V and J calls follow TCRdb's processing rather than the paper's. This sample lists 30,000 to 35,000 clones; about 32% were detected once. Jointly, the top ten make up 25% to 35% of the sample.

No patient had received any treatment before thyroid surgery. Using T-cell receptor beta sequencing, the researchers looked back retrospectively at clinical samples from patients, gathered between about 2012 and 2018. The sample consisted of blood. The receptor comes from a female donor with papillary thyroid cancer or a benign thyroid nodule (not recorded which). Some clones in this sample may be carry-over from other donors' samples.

Read as DNA, the sequence is TGTGCCAGCAGCTCCCTACTAGCGGGAGGCACAGATACGCAGTATTTT. Translated, this is CASSSLLAGGTDTQYF. The chain joins TRBV7-6 to TRBJ2-3; TRBD2 lines up with 11 middle nucleotides. V lost 4 bases and J lost 1 base, and the count of bases not matched to a germline gene is 4. From the cysteine through the phenylalanine, the CDR3 covers 16 amino acids. Only the CDR3 part of the read is kept: 48 bases, read in frame from the first base. The germline V gene encodes CDR1 SGHVS and CDR2 FNYEAQ.